The clone carrying this T cell receptor (beta chain) was picked up a small number of times. Its antigen remains unknown. Data came from immunoSEQ multiplex PCR; TCRdb stores just in-frame clones and leaves some out. This sample yields about 41,000 clones, of which 75% to 85% are seen a single time; about 0.79% belongs to the top ten. The sample originates from a study of memory CD4+ T cells and cytomegalovirus serostatus. The study, taken as a whole, reports: CMV serostatus prediction reached median AUC about 0.95, or 0.9 with US-trained model. About 40% of the roughly 160 known CMV-associated TCRbeta sequences appeared in CD4+ memory.

The germline V and J ends were trimmed by 0 bases and 0 bases, with 9 bases remaining between them. CDR1 and CDR2 from the germline V gene are SGHKS and YYEKEE (reference sequence). This CDR3 comprises 15 residues. The sort gate was single viable CD3+CD4+CD8-CD45RO+ cells for memory CD4+ T cells. CMV serostatus came from serum IgG against pp150, pp28, p38, p52. Positive selection with CD4 microbeads enriched total CD4+ T cells. The sample taken for sequencing was memory CD4+ T cells from blood. The clonotype was recovered from an adult in good health and CMV-seronegative. The V and J genes are TRBV5-5 and TRBJ1-2; D not certain. This CDR3 is CASSLGVGTNYGYTF. In DNA form, the CDR3 reads TGTGCCAGCAGCTTGGGAGTAGGTACTAACTATGGCTACACCTTC.